The rows below give T cell receptor beta chains drawn from one sample of a study of CD8+ T cells in alopecia areata. Assay: immunoSEQ multiplex PCR; the TCRdb copy retains only in-frame clones and omits some. The data hold 210,000 or so clones, with 66% observed a single time. Source: CD4+ T cells sorted from blood, taken around week 46, from a patient treated with tofacitinib. Every receptor here comes from a human donor with alopecia areata. Both conserved end residues are part of each CDR3. The D gene is left open where the match is weak. Not every row has a clone size; where given, it reads once, few, many or a size class.

TRBD2,TRBV5-4,-,TRBJ2-1,TGTGCCAGCAGCTCGGGACTAGCGGGGGAGTACAATGAGCAGTTCTTC,CASSSGLAGEYNEQFF
-,TRBV5-4,-,TRBJ1-1,TGTGCCAGCAGCCCCGCAGGGGTGAACACTGAAGCTTTCTTT,CASSPAGVNTEAFF
-,TRBV6-6,few,TRBJ2-3,TGTGCCAGCTCACTAGGGGCCACAGATACGCAGTATTTT,CASSLGATDTQYF
-,TRBV30,-,TRBJ2-2,TGTGCCTGGAGCCCAACAGGACAGTACACCGGGGAGCTGTTTTTT,CAWSPTGQYTGELFF
-,TRBV9,-,TRBJ1-6,TGTGCCAGCAGGGAAACAGATTCCTATAATTCACCCCTCCACTTT,CASRETDSYNSPLHF
TRBD1,TRBV29-1,-,TRBJ2-4,TGCAGCGTGGGGGACAGGGGGGCCAAAAACATTCAGTACTTC,CSVGDRGAKNIQYF
-,TRBV7-2,-,TRBJ1-6,TGTGCCGTAGGAGACGGCGGAGATTCACCCCTCCACTTT,CAVGDGGDSPLHF
TRBD1,TRBV4-1,-,TRBJ2-2,TGCGCCAGCAGCCAATCCTCGGACAGGGCGAACACCGGGGAGCTGTTTTTT,CASSQSSDRANTGELFF
-,TRBV5-1,-,TRBJ2-5,TGCGCCAGCAGCTCCCAACTACAAGAGACCCAGTACTTC,CASSSQLQETQYF
-,TRBV18,once,TRBJ2-1,TGTGCCAGCTCGCGGGACAACCTACAGGATGAGCAGTTCTTC,CASSRDNLQDEQFF
-,TRBV29-1,few,TRBJ2-7,TGCAGCGTTGCCCAGGGAGGAGAGCAGTACTTC,CSVAQGGEQYF
-,TRBV4-3,-,TRBJ2-5,TGCGCCAGCAGCCAAGATCAGTTCCAAGAGACCCAGTACTTC,CASSQDQFQETQYF
-,TRBV7-2,-,TRBJ1-5,TGTGCCAGCAGCGAACGGACAGCTCCCAATCAGCCCCAGCATTTT,CASSERTAPNQPQHF
TRBD2,TRBV30,once,TRBJ2-5,TGTGCCTGGAGACTAGCGGGGGAAGAGACCCAGTACTTC,CAWRLAGEETQYF
-,TRBV10-1,-,TRBJ1-2,TGCGCCAGCAGCCCTTCAATGTCAGGAATCGACTACACCTTC,CASSPSMSGIDYTF
TRBD2,TRBV9,-,TRBJ2-1,TGTGCCAGCAGCGTAGAATCCGGGACTAGCGGGGACGGCGGTGAGCAGTTCTTC,CASSVESGTSGDGGEQFF
-,TRBV5-1,-,TRBJ2-1,TGCGCCAGCAGCTTGGAGGTTGAGCAGTTCTTC,CASSLEVEQFF
-,TRBV15,-,TRBJ1-4,TGTGCCACCAGCAGAGGAACCGAATTTGGGGTAATCCTGTTTTTT,CATSRGTEFGVILFF
-,TRBV2,few,TRBJ2-2,TGTGCCGTGGTGGAGCTCGCGAACACCGGGGAGCTGTTTTTT,CAVVELANTGELFF
-,TRBV30,-,TRBJ2-3,TGTGCCTGGAGTGTACAACGTGCCCGGGTAGCAAGCGATACGCAGTATTTT,CAWSVQRARVASDTQYF